This is a list of T cell receptor beta chains from one sample in a study of CD8 T cells in Susac syndrome. Each CDR3 protein is one row after TCRdb ran MiXCR on the immunoSEQ multiplex PCR reads. In the table there are about 240,000 distinct CDR3 sequences, 90% to 96% of which are singletons. The sequencing input was CD4+ T cells from PBMCs. The receptors shown here come from a human donor with Susac syndrome. CDR3s include the opening cysteine and the closing phenylalanine or tryptophan. The D gene is left open where the match is weak.

TRBV27	TRBD2	CASSKQPGLAGALPSYEQYF
TRBV21-1	NA	CASSKSVRAKQYF
TRBV15	TRBD2	CATSRDRGSSYNEQFF
TRBV7-2	NA	CASSLGTADGYTF
TRBV25-1	TRBD2	CASRPSGAYEQYF
TRBV19	NA	CASSTPPQTAVETQYF
TRBV29-1	NA	CSVGRGSSGELFF
TRBV30	TRBD2	CAWSVVTSGQQFF
TRBV2	TRBD1	CARRSGGNGYTF
TRBV24-1	TRBD1	CATSEDRDSNQPQHF
TRBV24-1	NA	CATRDDYNEQFF
TRBV28	NA	CASTPGASGNTIYF
TRBV1	NA	CTSSQTPPYTDTQYF
TRBV5-1	TRBD1	CASSLELDRGGETQYF
TRBV18	TRBD1	CASSPPSGQDENTEAFF
TRBV4-1	NA	CASSQDGAETQYF
TRBV1	NA	CTSSQERLAGFTDTQYF
TRBV27	NA	CASDHNSPSSTDTQYF
TRBV20-1	TRBD1	CSAREGQGVLGGYTF
TRBV30	TRBD2	CAWSAFGLAGLYEQYF
TRBV24-1	NA	CATEGASTDTQYF
TRBV3-1	TRBD2	CASSLIGLAGYNEQFF
TRBV20-1	NA	CSATRSETQYF
TRBV29-1	NA	CSADRLYGYTF
TRBV20-1	NA	CRETLGESNQPQHF
TRBV9	NA	CASSVRPNYNEQFF